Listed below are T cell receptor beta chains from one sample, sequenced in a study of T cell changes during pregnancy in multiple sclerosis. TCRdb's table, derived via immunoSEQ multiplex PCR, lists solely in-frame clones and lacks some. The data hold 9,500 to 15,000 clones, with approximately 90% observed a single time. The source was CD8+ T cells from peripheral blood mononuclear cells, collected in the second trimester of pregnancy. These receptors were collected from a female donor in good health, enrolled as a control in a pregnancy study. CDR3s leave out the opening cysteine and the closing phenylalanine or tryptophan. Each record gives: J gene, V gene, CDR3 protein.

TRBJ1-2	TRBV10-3	ATGDPGQGVFDYGYT
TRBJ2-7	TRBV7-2	ASSQPGLDGYEQY
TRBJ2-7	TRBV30	AWSRIGHADEQY
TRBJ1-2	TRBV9	ASSVQGWDGYT
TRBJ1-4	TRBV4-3	ASSQLDREEEKLF
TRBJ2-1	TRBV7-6	ASSLAGGYGEQF
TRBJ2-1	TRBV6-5	ASSYGPGRNEQF
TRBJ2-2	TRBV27	ASRPGSGALGELF
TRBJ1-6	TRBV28	ASSIGQPGYNSPLH
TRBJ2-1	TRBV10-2	ASSVRTSNLGNEQF
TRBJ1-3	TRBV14	ASSQDDTYSSGNTIY
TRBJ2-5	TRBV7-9	ASSLVAGDQETQY
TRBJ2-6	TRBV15	ATSRPQGSGANVLT
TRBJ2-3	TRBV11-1	ASSLLGLAADTQY
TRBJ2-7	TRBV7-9	ASSPHGTGPTHEQY
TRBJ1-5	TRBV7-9	ASSFGTGKDNQPQH
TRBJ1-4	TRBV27	ASSSESNEKLF
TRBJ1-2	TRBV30	ATYDPQRTGDGYT
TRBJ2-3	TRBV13	ASSKRVAGEDTQY
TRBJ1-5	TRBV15	ATSRDPAGAEPQH
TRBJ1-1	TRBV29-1	SVEPDRANTEAF
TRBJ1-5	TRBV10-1	ASSESGDPQPQH
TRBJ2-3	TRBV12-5	ASGLRDYTDTQY
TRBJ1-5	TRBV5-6	ASSLLGGPQH
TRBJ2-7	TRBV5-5	ASSLAKGTWEQY
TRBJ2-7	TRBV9	ASSEGDREYYEQY
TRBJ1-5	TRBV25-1	ASSGGGAGNQPQH
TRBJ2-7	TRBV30	AWSGVAGGNYEQY
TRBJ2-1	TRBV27	ASSLVQGAYNEQF
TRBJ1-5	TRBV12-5	ASGLGTATNQPQH
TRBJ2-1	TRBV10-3	AIKPSGLSGDEQF
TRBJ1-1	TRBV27	ASSGRQGFTEAF
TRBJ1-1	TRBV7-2	ASSLRTVNTEAF
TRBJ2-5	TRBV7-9	ASSRTSGGAGETQY
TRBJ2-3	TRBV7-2	ASSSTAIPTDTQY
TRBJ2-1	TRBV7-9	ASSLVSSGHTYNEQF
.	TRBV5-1	ASSFGTLYEQY
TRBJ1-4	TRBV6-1	ASSEWDINEKLF
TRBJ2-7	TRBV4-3	ASSQDIQGDYEQY
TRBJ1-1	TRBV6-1	ASSGGTGEYTEAF
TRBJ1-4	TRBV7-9	ASSSVDRGREGEKLF
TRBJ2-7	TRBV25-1	ASSDRGQIYEQY
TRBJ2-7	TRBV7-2	ASSLLDTSYEQY
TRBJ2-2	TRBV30	AWSVGAGELF
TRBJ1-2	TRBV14	ASSQSYGYT
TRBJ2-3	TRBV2	ASSDAGRAETDTQY
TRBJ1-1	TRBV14	ASSPVSYRGRNTEAF
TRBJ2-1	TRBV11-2	ASSLSSYNEQF
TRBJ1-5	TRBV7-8	ASSLSRQGSQPQH
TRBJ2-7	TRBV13	ASRSSGGYAYEQY
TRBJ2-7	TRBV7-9	ASSLGGTSGSYEQY